This record covers a single T cell receptor beta chain. Its specificity is unknown. The data were taken from a study of shared clonotypes between healthy human individuals. Findings and caveats of the study: Researchers sampled only blood; tissue repertoires likely differ.

Execution of the assay was at deep level. Assay used: immunoSEQ multiplex PCR; TCRdb lists only in-frame clones, some missing. Of 2 million to 2.5 million clones listed, 80% to 95% were seen once; the top ten hold about 0.37%. The CDR3 sequence is 12 residues long. Trimming stripped 10 bases from V and 9 bases from J, with 16 bases between. Germline V gene lookup returns CDR1 SEHNR and CDR2 FQNEAQ (reference sequence). V is TRBV7-9 and J is TRBJ2-1; tentative D call: TRBD1 (5 bases). The source is a young man in good health. Some clones in this sample may be carry-over from other donors' samples. Sequenced input: naive CD4+ T cells from PBMCs. Specified subset: CD45RA+ positively selected. CDR3 amino acids: CATGSVGSEQFF. The CDR3 nucleotides are TGTGCCACAGGGTCGGTGGGCAGTGAGCAGTTCTTC.